The 25 T cell receptor beta chains below were found in one sample sequenced in a study of Tregs in tolerant kidney transplant recipients (dated by TCRdb to between 2018 and 2020). Transplants used related donors with nonmyeloablative bone marrow transplantation; mixed chimerism was transient in the human trials. Receptor amplification or capture employed the immunoSEQ multiplex PCR assay. TCRdb obtained this table from immuneACCESS and retained in-frame rearrangements with V and J assigned. These tables miss some clones; where compared with another copy, unresolved V genes account for less than half of the shortfall, and the remainder is unexplained. Recorded for this sample are about 50,000 clones; roughly 89% of them occurred a single time. 15% to 18% of the sample is in the top ten clones. This specimen was CD8+ T cells from blood (PBMCs), taken 12 months after the transplant. Receptor source: a human patient who received a combined kidney and bone marrow transplant. Some T cells may be donor cells from the graft after a transplant.

V and J are TRBV2 and TRBJ2-7; possibly TRBD2 for D (5 bases). The CDR3 has 15 residues. Between the trimmed V and J ends, which lost 3 bases and 7 bases, there was a span of 19 bases. Germline CDR1 is SNHLY and CDR2 is FYNNEI. Here the CDR3 DNA reads TGTGCCAGCAGTGAGCGGGTTTTGGTTCCGGGGGAGCAGTACTTC. This translates into CASSERVLVPGEQYF.

This chain joins TRBV10-2 and TRBJ2-1; the match to TRBD2 covers 11 bases. V shed 9 bases and J 9 bases; nucleotides not matched to a gene: 4. Germline-derived CDR1 and CDR2 are WSHSY and SAAADI. This CDR3 comprises 12 residues. The CDR3 spells CASSGGGGEQFF. The CDR3, as DNA: TGCGCCAGTAGCGGGGGGGGCGGTGAGCAGTTCTTC.

The rearrangement uses TRBV11-2 and TRBJ1-6, with D unclear. The germline gives CDR1 SGHAT, CDR2 FQNNGV. Trimming took off 5 bases at V and 7 bases at J, with 15 bases between the two ends. The CDR3 has 15 amino acids. DNA for the CDR3: TGTGCCAGCAGCCTCCTAGGAGAGACCAATTCACCCCTCCACTTT. Its protein product is CASSLLGETNSPLHF.

The V call is TRBV19, the J call TRBJ2-7; 7 nucleotides line up with TRBD1. The trim removed 5 bases at V and 4 bases at J, leaving 8 bases unmatched. The germline V gene encodes CDR1 LNHDA and CDR2 SQIVND (reference sequence). The CDR3 is made up of 14 amino acids. The CDR3 DNA reads as TGTGCCAGTAGTGAGACAGGGAGTACTTACGAGCAGTACTTC. Amino acids: CASSETGSTYEQYF.

The V call is TRBV7-9, the J call TRBJ1-1, with TRBD1 as a possible D gene (5 bases). Trimming pared 3 bases from V and 0 bases from J, leaving 11 bases between. The CDR3 spans 15 residues. Germline loops: CDR1 SEHNR, CDR2 FQNEAQ (reference sequence). CDR3 region: CASSFGGNMNTEAFF. Here the CDR3 DNA reads TGTGCCAGCAGCTTCGGGGGGAACATGAACACTGAAGCTTTCTTT.

Written as DNA, the CDR3 is TGTGCCAGCAGCTTAAGAGCAGGCCCAGCTAACTATGGCTACACCTTC. Translating it yields CASSLRAGPANYGYTF. V gene TRBV13 combines with J gene TRBJ1-2; D remains ambiguous. There are 16 residues in the CDR3. V gave up 2 bases and J gave up 0 bases, with 13 bases separating them. Germline assignment: CDR1 PRHDT and CDR2 FYEKMQ (reference sequence).

The chain carries TRBV14 and TRBJ2-2, with D uncertain. Deletions cut 4 bases from V and 1 base from J, with 10 bases between. CDR3 length: 15 amino acids. CDR1 SGHDN and CDR2 FVKESK come from the germline V gene. This CDR3 is CASSRLRGNTGELFF. CDR3 DNA: TGTGCCAGCAGCCGCCTTAGAGGGAACACCGGGGAGCTGTTTTTT.

The rearrangement joins TRBV9 to TRBJ2-1; TRBD2 might be the D (6 bases). Germline CDR1 SGDLS, CDR2 YYNGEE. V lost 0 bases and J lost 6, with 16 bases in between. The CDR3 has 16 amino acids. CDR3 DNA sequence: TGTGCCAGCAGCGTAGGAGGAGGGGAGAAGGGCAATGAGCAGTTCTTC. It encodes CASSVGGGEKGNEQFF. The whole variable domain, filled in from reference TRBV9 and TRBJ2-1, reads DSGVTQTPKHLITATGQRVTLRCSPRSGDLSVYWYQQSLDQGLQFLIQYYNGEERAKGNILERFSAQQFPDLHSELNLSSLELGDSALYFCASSVGGGEKGNEQFFGPGTRLTVL.

The CDR3 region has the DNA TGTGCCAGCAGCGCGGTAATCTTGACAGGGTGGAGCACAGATACGCAGTATTTT. This gives the protein CASSAVILTGWSTDTQYF. This chain connects TRBV7-9 to TRBJ2-3, with 7 bases identical to TRBD1. The germline CDR1 and CDR2 sequences are SEHNR and FQNEAQ (reference sequence). The CDR3 covers 18 residues. Germline trimming cut 5 bases from V and 0 bases from J; bases unmatched to any gene: 14.

This chain links TRBV19 with TRBJ1-5; 10 bases align to TRBD1. The ends lost 5 bases at V and 5 bases at J; junction bases unmatched: 9. Per the germline V gene, CDR1 is LNHDA and CDR2 is SQIVND (reference sequence). This CDR3 has 16 amino acids. CDR3 in DNA: TGTGCCAGTAGTTTCGGCGACAGGGGGCGATATCAGCCCCAGCATTTT. The encoded protein is CASSFGDRGRYQPQHF.

The chain uses TRBV6-5 and TRBJ1-5; D ambiguous. Per germline, CDR1 MNHEY and CDR2 SVGAGI. The CDR3 is 13 amino acids. The V gene lost 5 bases and the J gene lost 5 bases, with 10 bases spanning the gap. The CDR3 DNA reads as TGTGCCAGCAGTGAGGTCGAGGATCAGCCCCAGCATTTT. Translated, it gives CASSEVEDQPQHF.

This CDR3 is CASSLLVYRVHEQYF. As DNA, the CDR3 is TGTGCCAGCAGCTTACTAGTCTACCGGGTCCACGAGCAGTACTTC. The rearrangement joins TRBV7-9 to TRBJ2-7; the D is unclear. CDR3 size: 15 residues. Trimming removed 2 bases at V and 5 bases at J, with 16 bases between. Germline lookup yields CDR1 SEHNR and CDR2 FQNEAQ (reference sequence).

The rearrangement uses TRBV20-1 and TRBJ1-1, with D hard to call. The V gene's germline CDR1 is DFQATT and CDR2 SNEGSKA (reference sequence). The CDR3 totals 11 residues. Deletions cut 7 bases from V and 1 base from J, with 7 bases between. CDR3 sequence: CSVGRNTEAFF. In DNA form, the CDR3 reads TGCAGTGTTGGGAGGAACACTGAAGCTTTCTTT.

V is TRBV4-3 and J is TRBJ1-4; no definite D call. CDR1 is LGHNA, CDR2 YSLEER, per germline. The CDR3 sequence is 13 residues long. Trimming took off 0 bases at V and 8 bases at J, with 7 bases between the two ends. The CDR3 protein is CASSQDLVEKLFF. In nucleotides, the CDR3 is TGCGCCAGCAGCCAAGATCTCGTCGAAAAACTGTTTTTT.

The CDR3 sequence is CASSAVHNSGNIQYF. The CDR3 DNA sequence: TGTGCCAGCAGCGCAGTACACAACTCGGGGAACATTCAGTACTTC. The chain couples TRBV9 to TRBJ2-4; weak D call: TRBD2 (5 bases). V was clipped by 3 bases and J by 7 bases, with 17 bases between them. The CDR3 length is 15 residues. Germline CDR1 is SGDLS and CDR2 is YYNGEE.

The chain uses TRBV5-6 and TRBJ2-1; 8 bases map to TRBD2. The CDR3 loop spans 16 amino acids. With 0 bases clipped from V and 0 bases from J, the junction kept 2 bases outside the gene matches. Germline assignment: CDR1 SGHDT and CDR2 YYEEEE. The CDR3 region is CASSLGLATSYNEQFF. CDR3 sequence (DNA): TGTGCCAGCAGCTTGGGACTAGCGACCTCCTACAATGAGCAGTTCTTC.

As regards this clone: Germline is not matched at one junction end, which may reflect a read error. The same CDR3 can be traced to other DNA sequences in this sample. The rearrangement joins TRBV9 to TRBJ2-7, with TRBD2 matching over 7 bases. Germline V lookup: CDR1 SGDLS, CDR2 YYNGEE. The CDR3 consists of 16 residues. For the CDR3, the DNA is TGTGCCAGCAGCGTAGGTCTGAGGGAGGGGCACAACGAACAGTACTTC. Translation: CASSVGLREGHNEQYF.

This chain connects TRBV19 to TRBJ2-1; D unclear. Trimming shortened V by 5 bases and J by 8 bases, and 10 bases separated the two germline ends. The germline V gene encodes CDR1 LNHDA and CDR2 SQIVND (reference sequence). The CDR3 contains 12 residues. The CDR3 loop reads CASSLTRDEQFF. CDR3 DNA: TGTGCCAGTAGTCTCACTCGGGATGAGCAGTTCTTC.

The chain employs TRBV4-3 and TRBJ2-1; D is perhaps TRBD2 (5 bases). Germline CDR1 is LGHNA and CDR2 is YSLEER. V was cut by 1 base and J by 12 bases, with 7 bases left in between. The CDR3 sequence is 11 residues long. The CDR3: CASSQAGRQFF. The CDR3 DNA reads as TGCGCCAGCAGCCAAGCGGGAAGGCAGTTCTTC.

In regard to this clone: The germline gene is not matched at one end of the junction; a read error may be the cause. V is TRBV7-9 and J is TRBJ2-1; 11 bases are shared with TRBD2. The CDR3 is made up of 15 amino acids. Germline CDR1 and CDR2: SEHNR and FQNEAQ (reference sequence). In DNA, the CDR3 is TGTGCCAGCAGATTAGCGGGAGGGCCCTACAATGAGCAGTTCTTC. It is translated as CASRLAGGPYNEQFF.

In the case of this clone: A junction boundary mismatches the germline segment, possibly from a read error. In the same sample, other DNA sequences code for this CDR3. The rearrangement joins TRBV28 to TRBJ1-6; maybe TRBD1 (5 bases). CDR1 is MDHEN and CDR2 is SYDVKM in the germline V gene. The CDR3 covers 15 residues. The CDR3 DNA sequence: TGTGCCAGCACTCCTACCGGACATGGTAATTCCCCCCTCCACTTT. It encodes CASTPTGHGNSPLHF. The entire variable domain, with the rest obtained from reference TRBV28 and TRBJ1-6, is as follows: DVKVTQSSRYLVKRTGEKVFLECVQDMDHENMFWYRQDPGLGLRLIYFSYDVKMKEKGDIPEGYSVSREKKERFSLILESASTNQTSMYLCASTPTGHGNSPLHFGNGTRLTVT.

The chain uses TRBV2 and TRBJ1-5; 7 bases map to TRBD1. Per the germline V gene, CDR1 is SNHLY and CDR2 is FYNNEI. Trimming took 8 bases from V and 7 from J; bases not matched to a gene: 14. CDR3 size: 15 residues. CDR3 sequence reads: CASHFLRGSGQPQHF. The CDR3 bases are TGTGCCAGCCACTTTCTCAGGGGGTCCGGGCAGCCCCAGCATTTT.

This chain connects TRBV7-9 to TRBJ2-5, with TRBD1 matching 7 bases. Germline-derived CDR1 and CDR2 are SEHNR and FQNEAQ (reference sequence). The CDR3 spans 15 residues. The trim removed 1 base at V and 4 bases at J, leaving 6 bases unmatched. CDR3 coding DNA: TGTGCCAGCAGCTTAGGTATGGCAGGGGGAGAGACCCAGTACTTC. Translation: CASSLGMAGGETQYF.

This clone came up a few times. The junction departs from the called germline gene at one end, perhaps through a read error. The same CDR3 is also encoded by other DNA sequences in this sample. The rearrangement joins TRBV4-3 to TRBJ1-6; D possibly corresponds to TRBD1 (6 bases). Germline-derived CDR1 and CDR2 are LGHNA and YSLEER. The CDR3 length is 15 residues. CDR3 amino acids: CASSQVGAGNSPLHF. The CDR3, as DNA: TGCGCCAGCAGCCAAGTGGGGGCAGGTAATTCCCCCCTCCACTTT.

V usage is TRBV7-2 and J usage is TRBJ2-1; D possibly corresponds to TRBD2 (6 bases). The CDR3 extends over 15 amino acids. Trimming took off 1 base at V and 4 bases at J, with 11 bases between the two ends. Germline CDR1 and CDR2: SGHTA and FQGNSA. The DNA of the CDR3 is TGTGCCAGCAGCTTAGGGGGAGGCGGTTACAATGAGCAGTTCTTC. As protein: CASSLGGGGYNEQFF.